The present T cell receptor beta chain was sequenced within a study of blood T cell repertoires in COVID-19. Study-level background: Samples representing acute and convalescent COVID-19 were sourced from the United States, Italy and Spain.

Trimming took 0 bases from V and 0 from J; bases not matched to a gene: 12. The CDR3 has 19 amino acids. Germline-derived CDR1 and CDR2 are SGDLS and YYNGEE. How the authors handled the data: It was from reference gene primer amplification that nucleated cell counts were estimated. Data came from immunoSEQ multiplex PCR; TCRdb stores just in-frame clones and leaves some out. For V, J and clone size, that table is used; D and trimming come from the DNA. The repertoire consists of tens of thousands of clones, with 88% occurring once and the leading ten covering more than 4.5%. Sequenced material: peripheral blood. The TCR originated in a woman aged 80 or over with acute or convalescent COVID-19. The chain carries TRBV9 and TRBJ1-2, with 9 bases matching TRBD1. In nucleotides, the CDR3 is TGTGCCAGCAGCGTAGATCAAACCGGGACAGGGCTCACTAACTATGGCTACACCTTC. Translation: CASSVDQTGTGLTNYGYTF.